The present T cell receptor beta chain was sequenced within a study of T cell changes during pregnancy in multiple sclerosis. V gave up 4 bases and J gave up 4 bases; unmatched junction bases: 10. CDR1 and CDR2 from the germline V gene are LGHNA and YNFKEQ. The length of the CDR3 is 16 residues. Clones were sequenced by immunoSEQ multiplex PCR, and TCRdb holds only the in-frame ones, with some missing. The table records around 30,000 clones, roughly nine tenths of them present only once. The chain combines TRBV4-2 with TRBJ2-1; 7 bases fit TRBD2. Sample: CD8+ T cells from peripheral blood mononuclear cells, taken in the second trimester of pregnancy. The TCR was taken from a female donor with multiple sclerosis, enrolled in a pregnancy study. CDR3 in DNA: TGTGCCAGCAGCCGGACCCCCGCGGGGGATTACAATGAGCAGTTCTTC. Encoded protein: CASSRTPAGDYNEQFF.